This T cell receptor beta chain was observed in a study of blood T cell repertoires in COVID-19. Only in-frame clones appear in the TCRdb table, and some are missing; sequencing was by immunoSEQ multiplex PCR. The table lists about 140,000 clones, roughly nine tenths of them singletons, with over 4.5% in the top ten. Deletions cut 3 bases from V and 0 bases from J, with 11 bases between. The germline gives CDR1 SGHAT, CDR2 FQNNGV. The length of the CDR3 is 16 residues. The sequence was obtained from a human donor in a cohort sampled during active COVID-19. Sequencing used peripheral blood. The chain carries TRBV11-2 and TRBJ2-2; TRBD1 might be the D (5 bases). The CDR3 coding sequence is TGTGCCAGCAGCTTTTCCCCGACAGCGAACACCGGGGAGCTGTTTTTT. Translation: CASSFSPTANTGELFF.